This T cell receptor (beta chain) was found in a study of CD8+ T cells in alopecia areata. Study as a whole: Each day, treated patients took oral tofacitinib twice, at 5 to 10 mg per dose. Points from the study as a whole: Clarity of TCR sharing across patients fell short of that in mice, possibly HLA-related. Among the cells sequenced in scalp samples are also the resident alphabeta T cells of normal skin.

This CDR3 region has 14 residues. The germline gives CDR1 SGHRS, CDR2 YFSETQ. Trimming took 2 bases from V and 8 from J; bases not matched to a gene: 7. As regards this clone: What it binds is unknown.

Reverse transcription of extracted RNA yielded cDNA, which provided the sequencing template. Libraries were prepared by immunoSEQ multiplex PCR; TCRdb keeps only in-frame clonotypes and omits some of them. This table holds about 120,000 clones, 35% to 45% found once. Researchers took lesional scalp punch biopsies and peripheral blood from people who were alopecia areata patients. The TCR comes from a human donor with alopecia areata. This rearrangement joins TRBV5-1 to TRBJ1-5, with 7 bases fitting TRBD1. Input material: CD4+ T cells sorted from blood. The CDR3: CASSLTGALEPQHF. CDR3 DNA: TGCGCCAGCAGCTTAACAGGGGCGTTGGAGCCCCAGCATTTT.